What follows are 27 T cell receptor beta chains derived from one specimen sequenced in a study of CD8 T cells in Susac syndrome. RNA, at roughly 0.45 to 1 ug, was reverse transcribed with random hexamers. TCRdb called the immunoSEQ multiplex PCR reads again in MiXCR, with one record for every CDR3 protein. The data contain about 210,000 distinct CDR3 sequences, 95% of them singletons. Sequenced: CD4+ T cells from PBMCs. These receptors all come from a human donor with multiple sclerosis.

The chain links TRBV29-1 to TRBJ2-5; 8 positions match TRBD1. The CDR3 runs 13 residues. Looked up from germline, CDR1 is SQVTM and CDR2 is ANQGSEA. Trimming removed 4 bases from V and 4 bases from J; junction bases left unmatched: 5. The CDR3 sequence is CSVVAGGLETQYF. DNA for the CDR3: TGCAGCGTTGTGGCAGGGGGCCTAGAGACCCAGTACTTC. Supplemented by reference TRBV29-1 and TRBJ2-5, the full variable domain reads SAVISQKPSRDICQRGTSLTIQCQVDSQVTMMFWYRQQPGQSLTLIATANQGSEATYESGFVIDKFPISRPNLTFSTLTVSNMSPEDSSIYLCSVVAGGLETQYFGPGTRLLVL.

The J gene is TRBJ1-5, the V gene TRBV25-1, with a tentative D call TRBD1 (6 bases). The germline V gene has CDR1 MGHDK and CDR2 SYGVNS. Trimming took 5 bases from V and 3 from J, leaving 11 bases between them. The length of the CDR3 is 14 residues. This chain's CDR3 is CASSTTGSNQPQHF. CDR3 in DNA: TGTGCCAGCAGTACCACAGGGTCCAATCAGCCCCAGCATTTT.

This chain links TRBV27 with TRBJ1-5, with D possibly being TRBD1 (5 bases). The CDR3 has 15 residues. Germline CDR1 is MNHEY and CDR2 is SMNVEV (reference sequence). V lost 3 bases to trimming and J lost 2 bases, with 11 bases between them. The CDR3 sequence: CASSLAGFGNQPQHF. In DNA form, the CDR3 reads TGTGCCAGCAGTTTGGCAGGGTTCGGCAATCAGCCCCAGCATTTT.

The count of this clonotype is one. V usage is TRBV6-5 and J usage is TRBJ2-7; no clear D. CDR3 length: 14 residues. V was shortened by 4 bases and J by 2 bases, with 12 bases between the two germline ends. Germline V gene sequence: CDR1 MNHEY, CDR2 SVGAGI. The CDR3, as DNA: TGTGCCAGCAGTTTCGTATGGGGTACCTACGAGCAGTACTTC. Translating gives CASSFVWGTYEQYF.

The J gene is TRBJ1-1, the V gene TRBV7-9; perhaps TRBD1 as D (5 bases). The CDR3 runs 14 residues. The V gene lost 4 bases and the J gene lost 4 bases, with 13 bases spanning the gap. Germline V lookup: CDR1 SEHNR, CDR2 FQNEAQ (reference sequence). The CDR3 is CASSSGYPGTEAFF. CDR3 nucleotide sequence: TGTGCCAGCAGCTCAGGGTACCCGGGCACTGAAGCTTTCTTT.

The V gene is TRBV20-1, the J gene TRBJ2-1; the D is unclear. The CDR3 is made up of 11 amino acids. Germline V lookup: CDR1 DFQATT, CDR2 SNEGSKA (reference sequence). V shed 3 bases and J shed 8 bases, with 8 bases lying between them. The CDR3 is CSASSVDEQFF. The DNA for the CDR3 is TGCAGTGCTAGTTCCGTCGATGAGCAGTTCTTC.

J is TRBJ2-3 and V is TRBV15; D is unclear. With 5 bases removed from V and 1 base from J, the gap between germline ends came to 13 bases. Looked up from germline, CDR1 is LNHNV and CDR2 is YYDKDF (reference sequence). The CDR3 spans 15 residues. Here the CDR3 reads CATSPRRFGTDTQYF. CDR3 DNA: TGTGCCACCAGCCCCCGGCGGTTCGGCACAGATACGCAGTATTTT.

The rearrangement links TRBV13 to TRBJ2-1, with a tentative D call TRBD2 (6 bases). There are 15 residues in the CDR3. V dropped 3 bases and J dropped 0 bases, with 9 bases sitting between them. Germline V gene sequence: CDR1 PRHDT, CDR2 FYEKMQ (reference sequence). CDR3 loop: CASSLTRNSYNEQFF. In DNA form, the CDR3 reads TGTGCCAGCAGCTTGACTAGGAACTCCTACAATGAGCAGTTCTTC.

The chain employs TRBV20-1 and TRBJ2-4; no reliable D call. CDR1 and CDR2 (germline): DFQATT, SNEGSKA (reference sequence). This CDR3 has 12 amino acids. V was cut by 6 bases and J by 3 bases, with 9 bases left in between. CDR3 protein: CSAPGLKNIQYF. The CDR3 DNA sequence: TGCAGTGCCCCCGGCCTCAAAAACATTCAGTACTTC.

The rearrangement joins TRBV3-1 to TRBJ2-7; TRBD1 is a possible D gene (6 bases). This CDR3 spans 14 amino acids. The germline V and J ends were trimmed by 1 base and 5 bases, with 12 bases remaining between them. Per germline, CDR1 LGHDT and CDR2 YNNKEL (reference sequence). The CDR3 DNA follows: TGTGCCAGCAGCCAAGTAGGCAGGGGCCACGAGCAGTACTTC. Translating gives CASSQVGRGHEQYF.

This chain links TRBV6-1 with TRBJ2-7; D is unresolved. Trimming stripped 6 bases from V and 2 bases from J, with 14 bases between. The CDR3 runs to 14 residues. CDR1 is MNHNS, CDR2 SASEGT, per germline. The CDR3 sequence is CASSAYQHTYEQYF. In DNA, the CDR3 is TGTGCCAGCAGCGCGTATCAACATACCTACGAGCAGTACTTC.

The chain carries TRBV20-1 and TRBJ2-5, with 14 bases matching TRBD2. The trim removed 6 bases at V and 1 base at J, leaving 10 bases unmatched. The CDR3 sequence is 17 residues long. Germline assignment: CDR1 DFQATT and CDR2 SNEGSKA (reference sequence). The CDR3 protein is CSASGTSGGGFQETQYF. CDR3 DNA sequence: TGCAGTGCATCCGGGACTAGCGGGGGAGGTTTCCAAGAGACCCAGTACTTC.

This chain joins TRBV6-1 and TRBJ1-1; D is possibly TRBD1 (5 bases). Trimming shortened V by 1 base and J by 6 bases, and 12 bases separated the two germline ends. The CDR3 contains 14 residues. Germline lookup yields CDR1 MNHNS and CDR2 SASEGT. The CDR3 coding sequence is TGTGCCAGCAGTGAAGATGTGGGACCCCCTGAAGCTTTCTTT. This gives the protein CASSEDVGPPEAFF.

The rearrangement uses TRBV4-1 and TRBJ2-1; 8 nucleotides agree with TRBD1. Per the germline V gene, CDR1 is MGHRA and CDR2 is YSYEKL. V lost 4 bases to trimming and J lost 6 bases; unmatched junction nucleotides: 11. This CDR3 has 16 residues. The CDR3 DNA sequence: TGCGCCAGCAGCCCCCAGGACAGGGTGGGCCGCAATGAGCAGTTCTTC. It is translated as CASSPQDRVGRNEQFF.

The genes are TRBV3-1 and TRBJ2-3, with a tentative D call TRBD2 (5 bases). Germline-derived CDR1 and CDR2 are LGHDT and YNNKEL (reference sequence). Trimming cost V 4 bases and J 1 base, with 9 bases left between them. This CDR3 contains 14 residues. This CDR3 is CASSLSRGTDTQYF. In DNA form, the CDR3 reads TGTGCCAGCAGCCTCTCGAGGGGCACAGATACGCAGTATTTT.

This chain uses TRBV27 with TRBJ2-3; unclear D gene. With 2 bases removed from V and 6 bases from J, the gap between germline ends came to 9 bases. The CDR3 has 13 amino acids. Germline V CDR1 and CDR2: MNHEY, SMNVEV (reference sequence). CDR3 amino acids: CASSLMNGDTQYF. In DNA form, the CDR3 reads TGTGCCAGCAGTTTAATGAACGGGGATACGCAGTATTTT.

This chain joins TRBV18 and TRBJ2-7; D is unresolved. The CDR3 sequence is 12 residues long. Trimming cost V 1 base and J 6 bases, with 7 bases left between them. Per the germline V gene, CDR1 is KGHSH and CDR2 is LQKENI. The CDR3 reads CASSPQGTEQYF. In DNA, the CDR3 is TGTGCCAGCTCACCACAGGGTACCGAGCAGTACTTC.

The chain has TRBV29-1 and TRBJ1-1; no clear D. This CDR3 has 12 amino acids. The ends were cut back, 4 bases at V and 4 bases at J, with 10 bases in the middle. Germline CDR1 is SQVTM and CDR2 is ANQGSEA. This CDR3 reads CSVAGRSTEAFF. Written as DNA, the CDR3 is TGCAGCGTTGCCGGTAGGTCCACTGAAGCTTTCTTT.

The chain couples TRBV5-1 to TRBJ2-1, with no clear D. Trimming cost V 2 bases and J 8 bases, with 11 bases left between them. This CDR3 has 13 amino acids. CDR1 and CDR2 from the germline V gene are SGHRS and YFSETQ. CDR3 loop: CASSLQRLDEQFF. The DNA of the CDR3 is TGCGCCAGCAGCTTACAGAGGTTGGATGAGCAGTTCTTC. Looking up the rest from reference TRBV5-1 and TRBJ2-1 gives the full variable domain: KAGVTQTPRYLIKTRGQQVTLSCSPISGHRSVSWYQQTPGQGLQFLFEYFSETQRNKGNFPGRFSGRQFSNSRSEMNVSTLELGDSALYLCASSLQRLDEQFFGPGTRLTVL.

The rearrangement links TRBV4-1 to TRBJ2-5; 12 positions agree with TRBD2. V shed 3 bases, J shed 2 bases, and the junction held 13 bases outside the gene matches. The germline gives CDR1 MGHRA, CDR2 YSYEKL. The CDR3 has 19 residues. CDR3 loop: CASSQGTSGRIGLQETQYF. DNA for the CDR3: TGCGCCAGCAGCCAGGGAACTAGCGGGAGGATAGGTTTACAAGAGACCCAGTACTTC.

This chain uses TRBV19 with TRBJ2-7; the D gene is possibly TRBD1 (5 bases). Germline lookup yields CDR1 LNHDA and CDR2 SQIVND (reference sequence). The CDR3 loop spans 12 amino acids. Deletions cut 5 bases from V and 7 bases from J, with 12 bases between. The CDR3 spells CASSYYPGEQYF. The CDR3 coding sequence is TGTGCCAGTAGTTATTACCCAGGGGAGCAGTACTTC.

The CDR3 nucleotides are TGCAGCGTCGGACTGTTGGAGACCCAGTACTTC. Translating it yields CSVGLLETQYF. The J gene is TRBJ2-5, the V gene TRBV29-1, with a possible D match to TRBD2 (5 bases). V was shortened by 6 bases and J by 5 bases, with 10 bases between the two germline ends. The CDR3 runs 11 residues. Germline loops: CDR1 SQVTM, CDR2 ANQGSEA.

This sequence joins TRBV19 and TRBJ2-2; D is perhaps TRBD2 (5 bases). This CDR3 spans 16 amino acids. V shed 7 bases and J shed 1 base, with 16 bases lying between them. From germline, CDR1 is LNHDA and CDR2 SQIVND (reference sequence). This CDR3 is CASKVRTGRNTGELFF. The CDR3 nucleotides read TGTGCCAGTAAAGTTAGGACGGGGAGGAACACCGGGGAGCTGTTTTTT.

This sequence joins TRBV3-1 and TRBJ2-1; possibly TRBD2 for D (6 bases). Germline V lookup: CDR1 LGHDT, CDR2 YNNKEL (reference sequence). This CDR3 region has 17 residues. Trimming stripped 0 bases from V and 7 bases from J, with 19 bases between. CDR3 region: CASSQERGGALRNEQFF. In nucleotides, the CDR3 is TGTGCCAGCAGCCAAGAAAGAGGCGGGGCGCTAAGGAATGAGCAGTTCTTC.

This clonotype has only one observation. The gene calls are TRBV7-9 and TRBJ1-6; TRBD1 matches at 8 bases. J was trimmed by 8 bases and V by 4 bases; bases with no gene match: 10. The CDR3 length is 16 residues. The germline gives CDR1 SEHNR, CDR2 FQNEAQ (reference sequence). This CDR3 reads CASSSDRAKSDSPLHF. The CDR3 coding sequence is TGTGCCAGCAGCTCGGACAGGGCGAAATCGGATTCACCCCTCCACTTT.

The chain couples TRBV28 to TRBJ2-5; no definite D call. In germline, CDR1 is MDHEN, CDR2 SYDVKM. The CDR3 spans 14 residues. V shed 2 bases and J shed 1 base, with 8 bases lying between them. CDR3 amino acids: CASSLQQIQETQYF. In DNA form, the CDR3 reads TGTGCCAGCAGTTTACAGCAGATCCAAGAGACCCAGTACTTC.

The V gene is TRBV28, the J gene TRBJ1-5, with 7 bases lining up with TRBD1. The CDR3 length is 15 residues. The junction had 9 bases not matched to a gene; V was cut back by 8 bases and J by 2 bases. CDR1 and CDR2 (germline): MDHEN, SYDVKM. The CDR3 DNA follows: TGTGCCAGCGCATCTCACAGGGGAGGCAATCAGCCCCAGCATTTT. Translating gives CASASHRGGNQPQHF.